This T cell receptor (beta chain) was captured by sequencing in a study of T cell changes during pregnancy in multiple sclerosis. TCRdb's table, derived via immunoSEQ multiplex PCR, lists solely in-frame clones and lacks some. The data hold tens of thousands of clones, with about 91% observed a single time. The CDR3 has 15 amino acids. V lost 5 bases to trimming and J lost 2 bases, with 16 bases between them. Germline CDR1 is SGHNT and CDR2 is YENEEA. The origin of this receptor is a female donor in good health, enrolled as a control in a pregnancy study. The chain combines TRBV11-3 with TRBJ2-7; possible D gene TRBD1, 5 bases. Sequenced here: CD4+ T cells from peripheral blood mononuclear cells, sampled in the third trimester of pregnancy. The CDR3 bases are TGTGCCAGCAGCCATCCAGGGTTCTCTCCCTACGAGCAGTACTTC. Amino acid sequence: CASSHPGFSPYEQYF.